Below, 20 T cell receptor beta chains from the same sample are listed, as sequenced in a study of blood T cell repertoires in COVID-19. Sequencing was performed with immunoSEQ multiplex PCR; in TCRdb, only in-frame clones are kept and a portion is missing. The sample shows under 150,000 clones, about nine tenths of them seen only once. The source material was peripheral blood. These receptors originate from a human donor in a cohort sampled during active COVID-19.

The chain couples TRBV30 to TRBJ1-1; perhaps TRBD1 as D (5 bases). The V gene's germline CDR1 is GTSNPN and CDR2 SVGIG (reference sequence). The V end was cut by 3 bases, the J end by 1 base, with 12 bases between. This CDR3 has 14 amino acids. CDR3 DNA: TGTGCCTGGAGGGCCGGGGGGACGAACACTGAAGCTTTCTTT. Encoded protein: CAWRAGGTNTEAFF.

The chain recombines TRBV7-2 with TRBJ1-5; tentatively, D is TRBD1 (5 bases). CDR1 is SGHTA and CDR2 is FQGNSA in the germline V gene. There are 15 residues in the CDR3. The V end was cut by 3 bases, the J end by 6 bases, with 15 bases between. CDR3 DNA: TGTGCCAGCAGCTTCGGCAGGGAGGTCCCTCAGCCCCAGCATTTT. It translates to CASSFGREVPQPQHF. Full variable domain (outside the CDR3, taken from reference TRBV7-2 and TRBJ1-5): GAGVSQSPSNKVTEKGKDVELRCDPISGHTALYWYRQSLGQGLEFLIYFQGNSAPDKSGLPSDRFSAERTGGSVSTLTIQRTQQEDSAVYLCASSFGREVPQPQHFGDGTRLSIL.

This chain uses TRBV4-1 with TRBJ2-7, with unresolved D. The CDR3 totals 13 residues. V dropped 3 bases and J dropped 4 bases, with 10 bases sitting between them. CDR1 MGHRA and CDR2 YSYEKL come from the germline V gene. The CDR3 loop is CASSQADWYEQYF. In DNA, the CDR3 is TGCGCCAGCAGCCAGGCCGACTGGTACGAGCAGTACTTC.

This sequence joins TRBV2 and TRBJ2-5; unclear D gene. Germline CDR1 and CDR2: SNHLY and FYNNEI. This CDR3 is built from 16 residues. Trimming stripped 2 bases from V and 5 bases from J, with 18 bases between. The CDR3 is CASSEQRKVARETQYF. CDR3 DNA: TGTGCCAGCAGTGAACAAAGGAAGGTAGCCCGGGAGACCCAGTACTTC.

CDR3 bases: TGTGCCAGCAGTGAAGCACGCCTCTCCGTGGGGGCGCGGACTGAAGCTTTCTTT. Translating gives CASSEARLSVGARTEAFF. The chain couples TRBV6-1 to TRBJ1-1; TRBD1 might be the D (6 bases). Trimming pared 0 bases from V and 5 bases from J, leaving 22 bases between. The CDR3 extends over 18 amino acids. The germline V gene encodes CDR1 MNHNS and CDR2 SASEGT.

The chain couples TRBV3-1 (or the pseudogene TRBV3-2) to TRBJ2-7, with 11 positions matching TRBD1. Germline CDR1 and CDR2: LGHDT and YNNKEL (reference sequence). The CDR3 has 15 amino acids. Trimming cost V 5 bases and J 1 base; bases outside gene matches: 4. The CDR3 DNA reads TGTGCCAGCAGCGCAGGGACAGGGGGTTCCTACGAGCAGTACTTC. Encoded protein: CASSAGTGGSYEQYF.

This rearrangement joins TRBV6-6 to TRBJ1-1, with D possibly TRBD1 on 5 matching bases. CDR3 length equals 13 residues. The germline V gene encodes CDR1 MNHNY and CDR2 SVGAGI (reference sequence). Trimming removed 4 bases at V and 1 base at J, with 7 bases between. The CDR3 loop is CASSLTANTEAFF. In nucleotides, the CDR3 is TGTGCCAGCAGTTTGACAGCGAACACTGAAGCTTTCTTT.

V gene TRBV18 combines with J gene TRBJ2-7; D call uncertain. The CDR3 contains 15 residues. V was clipped by 2 bases and J by 1 base, with 12 bases between them. Germline V lookup: CDR1 KGHSH, CDR2 LQKENI. The CDR3 is CASSPSYLESYEQYF. CDR3 bases: TGTGCCAGCTCACCATCGTACCTTGAGTCCTACGAGCAGTACTTC.

The chain has TRBV20-1 and TRBJ2-7; 10 bases align to TRBD1. Germline trimming cut 3 bases from V and 2 bases from J; bases unmatched to any gene: 4. CDR1 DFQATT and CDR2 SNEGSKA come from the germline V gene (reference sequence). The CDR3 extends over 14 amino acids. The CDR3 bases are TGCAGTGCTAGTCCGGGACAGGGGACCTACGAGCAGTACTTC. Its protein product is CSASPGQGTYEQYF.

The gene calls are TRBV7-9 and TRBJ1-2; TRBD1 aligns across 7 bases. V lost 5 bases, J lost 6 bases, and 6 bases stayed unmatched. Looked up from germline, CDR1 is SEHNR and CDR2 is FQNEAQ (reference sequence). This CDR3 is built from 13 residues. CDR3 sequence reads: CASSVTGLDGYTF. The CDR3 bases are TGTGCCAGCAGCGTGACAGGGCTTGATGGCTACACCTTC.

The rearrangement joins TRBV19 to TRBJ2-1, with 9 positions matching TRBD1. Losses at the gene ends were 2 bases for V and 3 bases for J; bases not matched to a gene: 8. Per germline, CDR1 LNHDA and CDR2 SQIVND (reference sequence). CDR3 length: 17 residues. The CDR3 region has the DNA TGTGCCAGTAGTATAACCGGGACAGGGCGAGGCTACAATGAGCAGTTCTTC. Encoded protein: CASSITGTGRGYNEQFF.

The chain recombines TRBV24-1 with TRBJ2-3; 9 bases are shared with TRBD1. The CDR3 contains 12 residues. With V trimmed by 9 bases and J by 5 bases, 2 bases remained unmatched. The germline V gene encodes CDR1 KGHDR and CDR2 SFDVKD. CDR3 region: CATGTGKDTQYF. The CDR3 DNA reads as TGTGCCACCGGGACAGGGAAAGATACGCAGTATTTT.

The J gene is TRBJ1-1, the V gene TRBV28; TRBD1 aligns across 7 bases. The CDR3 extends over 11 amino acids. The trim removed 7 bases at V and 11 bases at J, leaving 7 bases unmatched. Per the germline V gene, CDR1 is MDHEN and CDR2 is SYDVKM. CDR3 nucleotide sequence: TGTGCCAGCAATGTACAGGGGCGCGCTTTCTTT. This gives the protein CASNVQGRAFF.

The gene calls are TRBV28 and TRBJ2-7; 11 bases are a match to TRBD2. CDR3 length: 17 amino acids. Germline V CDR1 and CDR2: MDHEN, SYDVKM. The trim removed 5 bases at V and 3 bases at J, leaving 12 bases unmatched. CDR3 DNA sequence: TGTGCCAGCAGTCCCACCGGGACTAGCGGTATTAACTACGAGCAGTACTTC. This encodes CASSPTGTSGINYEQYF.

V usage is TRBV28 and J usage is TRBJ1-6; TRBD1 agrees at 7 bases. V dropped 6 bases and J dropped 8; count of bases not matched to a gene: 4. In germline, CDR1 is MDHEN, CDR2 SYDVKM. This CDR3 has 13 residues. CDR3 DNA sequence: TGTGCCAGCAGGCAAACAGGGGATTCACCCCTCCACTTT. It specifies CASRQTGDSPLHF.

The chain has TRBV7-2 and TRBJ2-1; unclear D gene. CDR1 is SGHTA and CDR2 is FQGNSA in the germline V gene. This CDR3 contains 14 residues. V gave up 7 bases and J gave up 3 bases, with 13 bases separating them. Written as DNA, the CDR3 is TGTGCCAGCAACCACCTCGAGGACTACAATGAGCAGTTCTTC. Protein: CASNHLEDYNEQFF.

This clone was found once. The genes are TRBV21-1 and TRBJ2-7; the table's D call, TRBD1, was not checked against the DNA. TRBV21-1 is deemed a pseudogene. The CDR3 has 17 amino acids. The CDR3 nucleotides read TGTGCCAGCAGCTTAAATGGGACCGGGACAGGCACCTACGAGCAGTACTTC. Its protein is CASSLNGTGTGTYEQYF.

In this sample, this clone turned up a few times. J is TRBJ2-7 and V is TRBV6-6; D might be TRBD1 (5 bases). Germline V gives CDR1 MNHNY, CDR2 SVGAGI (reference sequence). V dropped 2 bases and J dropped 7 bases, with 9 bases sitting between them. The CDR3 has 12 residues. Here the CDR3 DNA reads TGTGCCAGCAGTTACAGGGCAGGGGAGCAGTACTTC. This gives the protein CASSYRAGEQYF.

The genes are TRBV6-5 and TRBJ1-1, with 9 bases that match TRBD1. The CDR3 extends over 16 amino acids. Looked up from germline, CDR1 is MNHEY and CDR2 is SVGAGI. V lost 2 bases to trimming and J lost 2 bases; unmatched junction nucleotides: 6. The CDR3 region has the DNA TGTGCCAGCAGTTACGGACAGGGGACTCTTAACACTGAAGCTTTCTTT. This gives the protein CASSYGQGTLNTEAFF.

The chain is built from TRBV5-6 and TRBJ2-3; D call uncertain. CDR3 length: 13 residues. CDR1 is SGHDT, CDR2 YYEEEE, per germline. V was pared by 2 bases and J by 3 bases, with 7 bases between. This CDR3 reads CASSFLRTDTQYF. The CDR3 DNA is TGTGCCAGCAGCTTCTTGAGGACAGATACGCAGTATTTT. Full variable domain (outside the CDR3, taken from reference TRBV5-6 and TRBJ2-3): DAGVTQSPTHLIKTRGQQVTLRCSPKSGHDTVSWYQQALGQGPQFIFQYYEEEERQRGNFPDRFSGHQFPNYSSELNVNALLLGDSALYLCASSFLRTDTQYFGPGTRLTVL.